The 24 T cell receptor beta chains below come from one sample, sequenced in a study of blood T cell repertoires in COVID-19. The assay was immunoSEQ multiplex PCR, and TCRdb's table has in-frame clones only and misses some. The sample has 470,000 or so clones, 80% to 90% seen once. The sequencing input was peripheral blood. These receptors all come from a human donor in a cohort sampled during active COVID-19.

The chain links TRBV11-2 to TRBJ2-2, with D unresolved. This CDR3 comprises 15 residues. CDR1 and CDR2 (germline): SGHAT, FQNNGV. V lost 3 bases, J lost 8 bases, and 16 bases lay in between. The chain's CDR3 is CASSFSSLSRGELFF. CDR3 in DNA: TGTGCCAGCAGCTTTTCCTCGTTGTCCCGGGGGGAGCTGTTTTTT.

This chain uses TRBV25-1 with TRBJ2-5, with no clear D. CDR3 size: 14 residues. V was pared by 6 bases and J by 4 bases, with 15 bases between. In germline, CDR1 is MGHDK, CDR2 SYGVNS. The CDR3 region is CASSRPGLPETQYF. The CDR3 DNA follows: TGTGCCAGCAGCAGGCCAGGCCTCCCAGAGACCCAGTACTTC. Filled out from reference TRBV25-1 and TRBJ2-5, the complete variable domain reads EADIYQTPRYLVIGTGKKITLECSQTMGHDKMYWYQQDPGMELHLIHYSYGVNSTEKGDLSSESTVSRIRTEHFPLTLESARPSHTSQYLCASSRPGLPETQYFGPGTRLLVL.

This clone was seen more than once but under ten times. V usage is TRBV5-6 and J usage is TRBJ2-3, with 9 bases that match TRBD2. V lost 1 base and J lost 5; bases outside the gene matches: 14. This CDR3 region has 18 residues. CDR1 SGHDT and CDR2 YYEEEE come from the germline V gene. CDR3 coding DNA: TGTGCCAGCAGCTTGACTAATCTAGCGGGACCTCGGGGAGATACGCAGTATTTT. It specifies CASSLTNLAGPRGDTQYF.

The chain uses TRBV19 and TRBJ1-2; tentative D call: TRBD1 (6 bases). The CDR3 consists of 12 residues. The ends were cut back, 6 bases at V and 8 bases at J, with 13 bases in the middle. Looked up from germline, CDR1 is LNHDA and CDR2 is SQIVND (reference sequence). Here the CDR3 reads CASSAFQGGYTF. Written as DNA, the CDR3 is TGTGCCAGTAGCGCGTTTCAGGGGGGCTACACCTTC. Based on the CDR3 plus reference TRBV19 and TRBJ1-2, the full variable domain is DGGITQSPKYLFRKEGQNVTLSCEQNLNHDAMYWYRQDPGQGLRLIYYSQIVNDFQKGDIAEGYSVSREKKESFPLTVTSAQKNPTAFYLCASSAFQGGYTFGSGTRLTVV.

J is TRBJ2-2 and V is TRBV5-8, with TRBD2 matching over 7 bases. Per germline, CDR1 SGHTS and CDR2 YDEGEE. The ends lost 4 bases at V and 4 bases at J; junction bases unmatched: 4. The CDR3 length is 14 residues. This CDR3 reads CASSRTSSTGELFF. Written as DNA, the CDR3 is TGTGCCAGCAGCCGGACTAGTAGCACCGGGGAGCTGTTTTTT.

In this sample, this clone turned up many times. V usage is TRBV7-2 and J usage is TRBJ2-7; D is ambiguous. Germline CDR1 and CDR2: SGHTA and FQGNSA. This CDR3 contains 13 residues. V was shortened by 3 bases and J by 2 bases, with 8 bases between the two germline ends. The CDR3 DNA reads as TGTGCCAGCAGCTTTTCACACGCCTACGAGCAGTACTTC. Encoded protein: CASSFSHAYEQYF.

The chain combines TRBV7-3 with TRBJ2-2; 9 bases are a match to TRBD1. The CDR3 contains 16 residues. J lost 3 bases, V lost 5 bases, and 7 bases had no gene match. Germline V gene data show CDR1 as SGHTA and CDR2 as FQGTGA. CDR3 sequence: CASSPLRTGDTGELFF. The CDR3 DNA follows: TGTGCCAGCAGCCCCCTCAGGACAGGGGACACCGGGGAGCTGTTTTTT.

The V call is TRBV19, the J call TRBJ2-1; D is possibly TRBD1 (5 bases). The germline V gene encodes CDR1 LNHDA and CDR2 SQIVND (reference sequence). V was shortened by 3 bases and J by 6 bases, with 12 bases between the two germline ends. This CDR3 has 14 residues. CDR3 in DNA: TGTGCCAGTAGTATTCTCGGGCAGGGCAATGAGCAGTTCTTC. This gives the protein CASSILGQGNEQFF.

This clone was recorded once. The chain uses TRBV28 and TRBJ1-1; D gene uncertain. V gave up 5 bases and J gave up 4 bases, with 17 bases separating them. The length of the CDR3 is 15 residues. Germline V lookup: CDR1 MDHEN, CDR2 SYDVKM. CDR3 in DNA: TGTGCCAGCAGTCTATCCACGGGTTTGCGCACTGAAGCTTTCTTT. It encodes CASSLSTGLRTEAFF.

The chain is built from TRBV28 and TRBJ1-2, with 8 bases fitting TRBD1. Germline CDR1 and CDR2: MDHEN and SYDVKM. The ends lost 5 bases at V and 7 bases at J; junction bases unmatched: 6. CDR3 size: 13 residues. The DNA for the CDR3 is TGTGCCAGCAGTATAACAGGGGGGTTTGGCTACACCTTC. Its translation is CASSITGGFGYTF.

The V gene is TRBV5-1, the J gene TRBJ2-7; possible D gene TRBD2, 5 bases. V lost 0 bases to trimming and J lost 0 bases, with 10 bases between them. Germline V gene sequence: CDR1 SGHRS, CDR2 YFSETQ. The CDR3 spans 15 residues. The CDR3 DNA is TGCGCCAGCAGCTTGGCCGGGGAGTTCTCCTACGAGCAGTACTTC. Translated, it gives CASSLAGEFSYEQYF.

The gene calls are TRBV3-1 (or the pseudogene TRBV3-2) and TRBJ2-3, with 8 nucleotides matching TRBD2. CDR1 and CDR2 (germline): LGHDT, YNNKEL (reference sequence). The CDR3 loop spans 17 amino acids. V lost 0 bases and J lost 2; bases outside the gene matches: 7. DNA of the CDR3: TGTGCCAGCAGCCAAGATGGAGTAGCGGGGAACACAGATACGCAGTATTTT. As protein: CASSQDGVAGNTDTQYF.

As regards this clone: This same CDR3 is encoded by further DNA sequences in the sample. The chain couples TRBV19 to TRBJ1-1; 9 positions agree with TRBD1. V shed 5 bases, J shed 5 bases, and the junction held 9 bases outside the gene matches. Per the germline V gene, CDR1 is LNHDA and CDR2 is SQIVND (reference sequence). This CDR3 has 15 amino acids. CDR3 nucleotide sequence: TGTGCCAGTAGTCCCGGGACAGGGACCAGGACTGAAGCTTTCTTT. It is translated as CASSPGTGTRTEAFF.

This clone came up a few times. This CDR3 reads CASSFSSTEAFF. The CDR3 nucleotides are TGTGCCAGCAGTTTTAGTAGCACTGAAGCTTTCTTT. The chain uses TRBV19 and TRBJ1-1, with unresolved D. V was clipped by 9 bases and J by 4 bases, with 12 bases between them. Germline values: CDR1 LNHDA, CDR2 SQIVND (reference sequence). The CDR3 covers 12 residues.

The chain links TRBV3-1 (or the pseudogene TRBV3-2) to TRBJ2-3; 9 bases line up with TRBD1. The CDR3 runs to 15 residues. The germline gives CDR1 LGHDT, CDR2 YNNKEL (reference sequence). After removal of 6 bases from V and 3 bases from J, the junction contained 7 bases not matched to a gene. CDR3 residues: CASRSGTGLTDTQYF. For the CDR3, the DNA is TGTGCCAGCAGGTCCGGGACAGGGTTAACAGATACGCAGTATTTT.

The chain combines TRBV28 with TRBJ1-1; no reliable D call. The CDR3 consists of 14 residues. Germline values: CDR1 MDHEN, CDR2 SYDVKM. Trimming shortened V by 1 base and J by 4 bases, and 10 bases separated the two germline ends. CDR3 sequence reads: CASSLYKRSTEAFF. CDR3 sequence (DNA): TGTGCCAGCAGTTTATATAAAAGGAGCACTGAAGCTTTCTTT.

The V gene is TRBV7-2, the J gene TRBJ1-5, with TRBD1 identical over 7 bases. CDR1 is SGHTA, CDR2 FQGNSA, per germline. This CDR3 spans 16 amino acids. V was pared by 2 bases and J by 4 bases, with 8 bases of the junction left unmatched. The CDR3 region is CASSLKGGEVNQPQHF. In DNA, the CDR3 is TGTGCCAGCAGCTTAAAAGGGGGCGAAGTGAATCAGCCCCAGCATTTT.

The chain couples TRBV6-6 to TRBJ1-3, with D unclear. V lost 4 bases, J lost 2 bases, and 9 bases lay in between. This CDR3 comprises 14 residues. In germline, CDR1 is MNHNY, CDR2 SVGAGI (reference sequence). For the CDR3, the DNA is TGTGCCAGCAGTTCCCTCGACACTGGAAACACCATATATTTT. As protein: CASSSLDTGNTIYF.

The V call is TRBV11-3, the J call TRBJ1-1; perhaps TRBD1 as D (6 bases). Germline V gene sequence: CDR1 SGHNT, CDR2 YENEEA. V lost 3 bases to trimming and J lost 1 base, with 15 bases between them. The CDR3 spans 16 residues. As DNA, the CDR3 is TGTGCCAGCAGCTTCCAATGGACAGCCCCGAACACTGAAGCTTTCTTT. It is translated as CASSFQWTAPNTEAFF. Full variable domain (missing parts from reference TRBV11-3 and TRBJ1-1): EAGVVQSPRYKIIEKKQPVAFWCNPISGHNTLYWYLQNLGQGPELLIRYENEEAVDDSQLPKDRFSAERLKGVDSTLKIQPAELGDSAVYLCASSFQWTAPNTEAFFGQGTRLTVV.

This chain joins TRBV20-1 and TRBJ1-2; 8 positions agree with TRBD1. The V segment lost 6 bases and the J segment 2 bases; nucleotides outside the gene matches: 5. CDR3 size: 13 residues. CDR1 is DFQATT and CDR2 is SNEGSKA in the germline V gene (reference sequence). The CDR3 DNA is TGCAGTGCCAGTAGACAGGGGAACTATGGCTACACCTTC. Its protein is CSASRQGNYGYTF.

This rearrangement joins TRBV6-5 to TRBJ2-7; no clear D. The CDR3 covers 13 residues. The V gene's germline CDR1 is MNHEY and CDR2 SVGAGI. V was cut by 6 bases and J by 9 bases, with 18 bases left in between. CDR3 sequence reads: CASSPGFGAPQYF. CDR3 sequence (DNA): TGTGCCAGCAGCCCCGGTTTTGGAGCACCGCAGTACTTC.

This clone was seen a single time. The rearrangement links TRBV7-2 to TRBJ1-2, with D uncertain. Between the trimmed V and J ends, which lost 5 bases and 10 bases, there was a span of 20 bases. The CDR3 loop spans 14 amino acids. Germline CDR1 reads SGHTA; CDR2 reads FQGNSA. CDR3 sequence (DNA): TGTGCCAGCAGCCCCGAAAGGACTACCCATAACTACACCTTC. Amino acid sequence: CASSPERTTHNYTF.

This clone was counted once. V usage is TRBV7-2 and J usage is TRBJ2-3, with D possibly TRBD2 on 5 matching bases. Germline CDR1 is SGHTA and CDR2 is FQGNSA. CDR3 length equals 15 residues. With 5 bases removed from V and 0 bases from J, the gap between germline ends came to 12 bases. For the CDR3, the DNA is TGTGCCAGCAGCCAGAGGGCTAGTAGCACAGATACGCAGTATTTT. Protein product: CASSQRASSTDTQYF.

CDR3 protein: CASSWTTRGKSSYEQYF. Here the CDR3 DNA reads TGTGCCAGCAGCTGGACCACAAGGGGTAAGAGCTCCTACGAGCAGTACTTC. This chain uses TRBV5-8 with TRBJ2-7; D may be TRBD1 (5 bases). V dropped 3 bases and J dropped 0 bases, with 19 bases sitting between them. CDR3 length: 17 residues. Germline CDR1 is SGHTS and CDR2 is YDEGEE.